The entry below gives a single T cell receptor (beta chain) sequence along with its context. The antigen is not known. There was relapse after autologous stem cell transplantation in every patient, and there was variation in brentuximab vedotin exposure. CDR1 is LGHNT, CDR2 FRNRAP, per germline. Trimming pared 5 bases from V and 8 bases from J, leaving 13 bases between. The CDR3 runs to 13 residues. The entry originates in a study of PD-1 blockade in classical Hodgkin lymphoma. Sequencing used immunoSEQ multiplex PCR; TCRdb keeps in-frame clones, though not all of them. Seen here are about 15,000 clones, roughly 86% observed once, and the top ten hold approximately 4.3%. Whole-study findings and limits: Complete responders possessed baseline diversity comparable to newly diagnosed patients.

This sequence joins TRBV12-5 and TRBJ2-1, with D maybe TRBD1 (5 bases). The TCR comes from a human donor with classical Hodgkin lymphoma. Source: peripheral blood mononuclear cells (PBMCs), taken at baseline. This CDR3 reads CASGPKTEHEQFF. The CDR3, as DNA: TGTGCTAGTGGTCCAAAGACAGAGCATGAGCAGTTCTTC.